This T cell receptor beta chain was found in a study of blood T cell repertoires in COVID-19. From germline, CDR1 is LNHDA and CDR2 SQIVND (reference sequence). J gave up 7 bases and V 4 bases, and 2 bases lay outside the gene matches. The CDR3 sequence is 14 residues long. The authors' processing: Reference gene primers were amplified, and this amplification served to estimate nucleated cell counts. Sequencing was performed with immunoSEQ multiplex PCR; in TCRdb, only in-frame clones are kept and a portion is missing. The DNA was the basis for D and trimming; V, J and clone size are from that table. The sample shows roughly 100,000 clones, just over 85% of them seen only once.

The sequenced sample was peripheral blood. The TCR was taken from a human donor in a cohort sampled during active COVID-19. This chain joins TRBV19 and TRBJ2-2; 11 bases agree with TRBD1. CDR3 residues: CASSRTGGDGELFF. DNA for the CDR3: TGTGCCAGTAGTAGGACAGGGGGCGACGGGGAGCTGTTTTTT.